A selection of T cell receptor beta chains follows, all from one sample in a study of OX40 agonist ivuxolimab in advanced cancers. Libraries were prepared by immunoSEQ multiplex PCR; TCRdb keeps only in-frame clonotypes and omits some of them. The sample lists tens of thousands of clones, nearly 90% occurring once. The input for sequencing was CD4+ or CD8+ T cells sorted from blood, taken in a trial of the OX40 agonist ivuxolimab. The source is an adult with an advanced solid tumor such as melanoma, head and neck, liver or kidney cancer. CDR3s include the opening cysteine and the closing phenylalanine or tryptophan. Fields, in order: V gene, D gene, J gene, clone size, CDR3 DNA, CDR3 protein. A D gene is named only where the DNA matches it firmly. Size values are once, few and many counts, or a class for expanded clones, and some rows have none.

TRBV7-3	TRBD1	TRBJ1-2	.	TGTGCCAGCAGCTCAGGGACAGGGGAAGGCTACACCTTC	CASSSGTGEGYTF
TRBV21-1	.	TRBJ2-3	.	TGTGCCAGCAGCAAAGGGGGCTATACGCAGTATTTT	CASSKGGYTQYF
TRBV28	.	TRBJ2-7	.	TGTGCCAGCAGTTTAAGTACAGGTCGTGCGCCCTACGAGCAGTACTTC	CASSLSTGRAPYEQYF
TRBV18	.	TRBJ1-2	.	TGTGCCAGCTCACCACCGGCCGGAACCCTCTATGGCTACACCTTC	CASSPPAGTLYGYTF
TRBV27	.	TRBJ1-1	.	TGTGCCAGCAGTACACGTCGCACAGGGTCGTCTGAAGCTTTCTTT	CASSTRRTGSSEAFF
TRBV30	.	TRBJ1-6	.	TGTGCCTGGGAAGGACAGCCAAATTCACCCCTCCACTTT	CAWEGQPNSPLHF
TRBV5-1	.	TRBJ2-7	.	TGCGCCAGCAGTTACGACGGTACTTTAACCTACGAGCAGTACTTC	CASSYDGTLTYEQYF
TRBV28	TRBD1	TRBJ2-7	.	TGTGCCAGCAGACCCGGGACAGCCTACGAGCAGTACTTC	CASRPGTAYEQYF
TRBV18	.	TRBJ1-2	.	TGTGCCAGCTCACCTGGGGTGACAGGTGGTGGCTACACCTTC	CASSPGVTGGGYTF
TRBV28	.	TRBJ1-1	.	TGTGCCAGCAGTTTCGTCAGGGGAGGCACTGAAGCTTTCTTT	CASSFVRGGTEAFF
TRBV7-3	.	TRBJ2-1	.	TGTGCCAGCAGCCCAGCTGGCGGGGGCAGCTACAATGAGCAGTTCTTC	CASSPAGGGSYNEQFF
TRBV4-1	.	TRBJ2-1	.	TGCGCCAGCAGCCAAGATCTCGCGCGAGAGCGCGAGCAGTTCTTC	CASSQDLAREREQFF
TRBV5-6	.	TRBJ2-5	.	TGTGCCAGCAGCCCGGGACTTACACTGTACCAAGAGACCCAGTACTTC	CASSPGLTLYQETQYF
TRBV6-6	TRBD2	TRBJ2-3	.	TGTGCCAGTAAAACTAGCGGGAGGGCTGAAACGCAGTATTTT	CASKTSGRAETQYF
TRBV27	TRBD1	TRBJ2-5	.	TGTGCCAGCTCCCCGATGACAGGGGGCCAGGAGACCCAGTACTTC	CASSPMTGGQETQYF
TRBV4-2	TRBD2	TRBJ2-2	.	TGTGCCAGCAGCCCCCCTCGACTAGCGGGCACCACCGGGGAGCTGTTTTTT	CASSPPRLAGTTGELFF
TRBV6-1	.	TRBJ2-3	once	TGTGCCAGCAGTGAAGGAGGCGGCACGCAGTATTTT	CASSEGGGTQYF
TRBV6-6	.	TRBJ1-2	.	TGTGCCAGCAGTTACGGGTCCTTCGGCCATGGCTACACCTTC	CASSYGSFGHGYTF
TRBV19	.	TRBJ2-7	.	TGTGCCAGTAGTAACCAGTACTCCTACGAGCAGTACTTC	CASSNQYSYEQYF
TRBV2	.	TRBJ2-5	.	TGTGCCAGCACTGTACAGGGCCAAGAGACCCAGTACTTC	CASTVQGQETQYF
TRBV14	.	TRBJ2-1	once	TGTGCCAGCAGCCCATGGCAGGGCGGGTCACGATCCTACAATGAGCAGTTCTTC	CASSPWQGGSRSYNEQFF
TRBV7-2	.	TRBJ2-5	.	TGTGCCAGCAGCCTATCGAGGGGAGAGACCCAGTACTTC	CASSLSRGETQYF